A selection of T cell receptor beta chains follows, all from one sample in a study of cytomegalovirus exposure and HLA in healthy donors. TCRdb's copy holds only in-frame clones and misses some; the assay was immunoSEQ multiplex PCR. The repertoire holds over 150,000 clones, with around 92% as singletons. The sequenced sample was PBMCs. Receptors were obtained from a woman aged 18-35 years in good health and CMV-seropositive. Both conserved end residues are part of each CDR3. Each record gives: V gene, D gene, clone size, J gene, CDR3 protein, CDR3 DNA. The D gene is left open where the match is weak. Only part of the rows carry a size: once, few, many, or a class if the clone is expanded.

V gene: TRBV5-1
D gene: -
clone size: -
J gene: TRBJ1-4
CDR3 protein: CASRPGFNEKLFF
CDR3 DNA: TGCGCCAGCCGTCCAGGGTTTAATGAAAAACTGTTTTTT

V gene: TRBV4-1
D gene: TRBD2
clone size: -
J gene: TRBJ2-1
CDR3 protein: CASSHSPPLAGGYNEQFF
CDR3 DNA: TGCGCCAGCAGCCACTCTCCACCTCTAGCGGGAGGGTACAATGAGCAGTTCTTC

V gene: TRBV5-1
D gene: TRBD2
clone size: -
J gene: TRBJ2-7
CDR3 protein: CASSLAPGLAGGPVELYEQYF
CDR3 DNA: TGCGCCAGCAGCTTGGCCCCGGGACTAGCGGGAGGGCCCGTTGAGCTCTACGAGCAGTACTTC

V gene: TRBV25-1
D gene: TRBD2
clone size: once
J gene: TRBJ2-1
CDR3 protein: CASSEFSGTGNEQFF
CDR3 DNA: TGTGCCAGCAGTGAATTTAGCGGGACGGGTAATGAGCAGTTCTTC

V gene: TRBV6-6
D gene: TRBD1
clone size: -
J gene: TRBJ2-7
CDR3 protein: CASSQLRDRSYEQYF
CDR3 DNA: TGTGCCAGCAGTCAACTCCGGGACAGGTCCTACGAGCAGTACTTC

V gene: TRBV4-2
D gene: -
clone size: -
J gene: TRBJ1-5
CDR3 protein: CASSQGGRFPQPQHF
CDR3 DNA: TGTGCCAGCAGCCAAGGCGGGCGTTTCCCCCAGCCCCAGCATTTT

V gene: TRBV15
D gene: -
clone size: -
J gene: TRBJ2-7
CDR3 protein: CATSPARGSDYEQYF
CDR3 DNA: TGTGCCACCAGCCCTGCTCGGGGTAGCGACTACGAGCAGTACTTC

V gene: TRBV9
D gene: -
clone size: -
J gene: TRBJ2-1
CDR3 protein: CASSVERVGSYNEQFF
CDR3 DNA: TGTGCCAGCAGCGTAGAGCGGGTCGGCTCCTACAATGAGCAGTTCTTC

V gene: TRBV10-3
D gene: -
clone size: -
J gene: TRBJ2-1
CDR3 protein: CAISVSGVNEQFF
CDR3 DNA: TGTGCCATCAGTGTATCCGGGGTCAATGAGCAGTTCTTC

V gene: TRBV5-1
D gene: -
clone size: -
J gene: TRBJ1-2
CDR3 protein: CASSGQGNNYGYTF
CDR3 DNA: TGCGCCAGCAGCGGGCAGGGGAATAACTATGGCTACACCTTC

V gene: TRBV9
D gene: TRBD2
clone size: -
J gene: TRBJ2-3
CDR3 protein: CASSPGLAGPTFTDTQYF
CDR3 DNA: TGTGCCAGCAGCCCGGGACTAGCGGGACCTACTTTCACAGATACGCAGTATTTT

V gene: TRBV12-5
D gene: TRBD2
clone size: -
J gene: TRBJ2-2
CDR3 protein: CASALMSGRVWDTGELFF
CDR3 DNA: TGTGCTAGTGCCCTAATGAGCGGGAGGGTTTGGGACACCGGGGAGCTGTTTTTT

V gene: TRBV19
D gene: TRBD1
clone size: -
J gene: TRBJ2-2
CDR3 protein: CASSSQGAGTGELFF
CDR3 DNA: TGTGCCAGTAGCTCTCAGGGGGCCGGCACCGGGGAGCTGTTTTTT

V gene: TRBV9
D gene: -
clone size: -
J gene: TRBJ2-3
CDR3 protein: CASSVRERADTQYF
CDR3 DNA: TGTGCCAGCAGCGTACGTGAGCGAGCAGATACGCAGTATTTT

V gene: TRBV7-9
D gene: -
clone size: -
J gene: TRBJ2-2
CDR3 protein: CASSPARLSFGELFF
CDR3 DNA: TGTGCCAGCAGCCCCGCTCGACTCAGCTTCGGGGAGCTGTTTTTT

V gene: TRBV30
D gene: TRBD1
clone size: -
J gene: TRBJ2-7
CDR3 protein: CAWSPDRGFEQYF
CDR3 DNA: TGTGCCTGGAGCCCGGACAGGGGGTTTGAGCAGTACTTC

V gene: TRBV28
D gene: TRBD2
clone size: once
J gene: TRBJ2-1
CDR3 protein: CASSLAGTSWIRDLDEQFF
CDR3 DNA: TGTGCCAGCTCCCTCGCCGGGACTAGCTGGATTCGTGACCTCGATGAGCAGTTCTTC

V gene: TRBV19
D gene: TRBD2
clone size: -
J gene: TRBJ2-2
CDR3 protein: CASSMAGVGTGELFF
CDR3 DNA: TGTGCCAGTAGTATGGCGGGAGTGGGCACCGGGGAGCTGTTTTTT

V gene: TRBV2
D gene: TRBD2
clone size: -
J gene: TRBJ2-2
CDR3 protein: CASMLLAVNTGELFF
CDR3 DNA: TGTGCCAGCATGTTACTAGCGGTCAACACCGGGGAGCTGTTTTTT

V gene: TRBV5-4
D gene: -
clone size: -
J gene: TRBJ1-1
CDR3 protein: CASSLDSVRGAFF
CDR3 DNA: TGTGCCAGCAGCTTGGATTCGGTCAGGGGAGCTTTCTTT

V gene: TRBV10-3
D gene: -
clone size: -
J gene: TRBJ2-3
CDR3 protein: CAISESAGYLYSTDTQYF
CDR3 DNA: TGTGCCATCAGTGAGTCGGCGGGGTACCTGTACAGCACAGATACGCAGTATTTT

V gene: TRBV4-3
D gene: -
clone size: -
J gene: TRBJ2-3
CDR3 protein: CASSLTNIDTQYF
CDR3 DNA: TGCGCCAGCAGCCTTACTAATATCGATACGCAGTATTTT

V gene: TRBV27
D gene: -
clone size: -
J gene: TRBJ2-1
CDR3 protein: CASSFSMGHNEQFF
CDR3 DNA: TGTGCCAGCAGTTTCTCGATGGGCCACAATGAGCAGTTCTTC

V gene: TRBV30
D gene: -
clone size: -
J gene: TRBJ1-1
CDR3 protein: CAWSRGTEAFF
CDR3 DNA: TGTGCCTGGAGTAGGGGGACTGAAGCTTTCTTT

V gene: TRBV4-2
D gene: -
clone size: -
J gene: TRBJ2-1
CDR3 protein: CASSQELASGNEQFF
CDR3 DNA: TGTGCCAGCAGCCAAGAGTTAGCTAGTGGAAATGAGCAGTTCTTC

V gene: TRBV7-9
D gene: TRBD1
clone size: -
J gene: TRBJ1-4
CDR3 protein: CASSIASGTGGRNEKLFF
CDR3 DNA: TGTGCCAGCAGCATAGCATCCGGGACAGGGGGCCGGAATGAAAAACTGTTTTTT

V gene: TRBV2
D gene: TRBD1
clone size: -
J gene: TRBJ2-7
CDR3 protein: CASSDALGQGSFEQYF
CDR3 DNA: TGTGCCAGCAGTGATGCCCTTGGACAGGGATCGTTCGAGCAGTACTTC

V gene: TRBV14
D gene: TRBD2
clone size: -
J gene: TRBJ2-7
CDR3 protein: CASSGTSRIYEQYF
CDR3 DNA: TGTGCCAGCAGCGGGACTAGCAGAATCTACGAGCAGTACTTC

V gene: TRBV6-1
D gene: -
clone size: -
J gene: TRBJ2-2
CDR3 protein: CASSGAGWANTGELFF
CDR3 DNA: TGTGCCAGCAGTGGGGCGGGATGGGCGAACACCGGGGAGCTGTTTTTT

V gene: TRBV14
D gene: TRBD2
clone size: -
J gene: TRBJ2-1
CDR3 protein: CASSHGGRGQNEQFF
CDR3 DNA: TGTGCCAGCAGCCACGGCGGGAGGGGACAAAATGAGCAGTTCTTC

V gene: TRBV27
D gene: TRBD2
clone size: -
J gene: TRBJ2-1
CDR3 protein: CASILTSGTYNEQFF
CDR3 DNA: TGTGCCAGCATCCTCACTAGCGGCACTTACAATGAGCAGTTCTTC

V gene: TRBV2
D gene: TRBD2
clone size: -
J gene: TRBJ2-1
CDR3 protein: CATLRTTGGYNEQFF
CDR3 DNA: TGTGCCACCCTTAGGACGACGGGGGGATACAATGAGCAGTTCTTC

V gene: TRBV28
D gene: TRBD2
clone size: -
J gene: TRBJ2-2
CDR3 protein: CASSSGTRDTGELFF
CDR3 DNA: TGTGCCAGCAGCTCCGGGACTAGAGACACCGGGGAGCTGTTTTTT

V gene: TRBV7-3
D gene: TRBD2
clone size: -
J gene: TRBJ2-7
CDR3 protein: CASSPVGGLAGIYEQYF
CDR3 DNA: TGTGCCAGCAGCCCCGTCGGCGGGCTAGCGGGTATTTACGAGCAGTACTTC

V gene: TRBV6-5
D gene: -
clone size: -
J gene: TRBJ2-5
CDR3 protein: CASSYGGGRQETQYF
CDR3 DNA: TGTGCCAGCAGTTACGGGGGGGGGCGCCAAGAGACCCAGTACTTC

V gene: TRBV9
D gene: -
clone size: once
J gene: TRBJ2-1
CDR3 protein: CASSVAPSYNEQFF
CDR3 DNA: TGTGCCAGCAGCGTAGCTCCCTCCTACAATGAGCAGTTCTTC

V gene: TRBV4-1
D gene: TRBD2
clone size: -
J gene: TRBJ2-1
CDR3 protein: CASSQGAGWRTEQFF
CDR3 DNA: TGCGCCAGCAGCCAAGGAGCGGGGTGGAGAACTGAGCAGTTCTTC

V gene: TRBV6-1
D gene: -
clone size: once
J gene: TRBJ1-5
CDR3 protein: CASSSQSVRGQPQHF
CDR3 DNA: TGTGCCAGCAGTTCACAAAGCGTCAGGGGTCAGCCCCAGCATTTT

V gene: TRBV27
D gene: -
clone size: -
J gene: TRBJ2-3
CDR3 protein: CASGGNTQYF
CDR3 DNA: TGTGCCAGCGGAGGGAATACGCAGTATTTT

V gene: TRBV2
D gene: -
clone size: -
J gene: TRBJ2-5
CDR3 protein: CASTITLDETQYF
CDR3 DNA: TGTGCCAGCACCATCACCCTAGACGAGACCCAGTACTTC

V gene: TRBV5-1
D gene: -
clone size: -
J gene: TRBJ2-6
CDR3 protein: CASTLGRGATGANVLTF
CDR3 DNA: TGCGCCAGCACCTTAGGCAGGGGGGCCACTGGGGCCAACGTCCTGACTTTC

V gene: TRBV7-2
D gene: -
clone size: -
J gene: TRBJ2-2
CDR3 protein: CASSLAGPNTGELFF
CDR3 DNA: TGTGCCAGCAGCTTAGCGGGCCCGAACACCGGGGAGCTGTTTTTT

V gene: TRBV11-2
D gene: -
clone size: few
J gene: TRBJ2-7
CDR3 protein: CASSPDRAYEQYF
CDR3 DNA: TGTGCCAGCAGCCCCGACAGAGCCTACGAGCAGTACTTC

V gene: TRBV30
D gene: -
clone size: -
J gene: TRBJ1-1
CDR3 protein: CAWSRDTEAFF
CDR3 DNA: TGTGCCTGGAGTCGGGACACTGAAGCTTTCTTT

V gene: TRBV13
D gene: -
clone size: -
J gene: TRBJ2-5
CDR3 protein: CASSFTGLVETQYF
CDR3 DNA: TGTGCCAGCAGCTTCACAGGGTTAGTAGAGACCCAGTACTTC

V gene: TRBV2
D gene: -
clone size: -
J gene: TRBJ2-7
CDR3 protein: CASSVSGSPYEQYF
CDR3 DNA: TGTGCCAGCAGTGTATCGGGTTCCCCCTACGAGCAGTACTTC

V gene: TRBV28
D gene: -
clone size: once
J gene: TRBJ2-7
CDR3 protein: CASSLSVRVRVSRPYEQYF
CDR3 DNA: TGTGCCAGCAGTTTAAGTGTTCGGGTGAGGGTCTCGCGCCCCTACGAGCAGTACTTC

V gene: TRBV11-2
D gene: -
clone size: once
J gene: TRBJ1-4
CDR3 protein: CASSLDWGRSNEKLFF
CDR3 DNA: TGTGCCAGCAGCTTAGATTGGGGCAGATCTAATGAAAAACTGTTTTTT

V gene: TRBV18
D gene: TRBD1
clone size: few
J gene: TRBJ1-1
CDR3 protein: CASSPGQAENTEAFF
CDR3 DNA: TGTGCCAGCTCCCCAGGACAGGCGGAGAACACTGAAGCTTTCTTT

V gene: TRBV11-3
D gene: TRBD1
clone size: -
J gene: TRBJ1-5
CDR3 protein: CASSFQGAYQPQHF
CDR3 DNA: TGTGCCAGCAGCTTTCAGGGGGCCTATCAGCCCCAGCATTTT

V gene: TRBV2
D gene: TRBD1
clone size: -
J gene: TRBJ1-1
CDR3 protein: CASRSILTGGTEAFF
CDR3 DNA: TGTGCCAGCAGAAGTATTCTAACAGGGGGTACTGAAGCTTTCTTT

V gene: TRBV7-2
D gene: -
clone size: once
J gene: TRBJ2-1
CDR3 protein: CASSWAGPYNEQFF
CDR3 DNA: TGTGCCAGCAGCTGGGCGGGACCTTACAATGAGCAGTTCTTC

V gene: TRBV10-1
D gene: TRBD2
clone size: -
J gene: TRBJ2-3
CDR3 protein: CASTLGGMTDTQYF
CDR3 DNA: TGCGCCAGCACTTTGGGGGGGATGACAGATACGCAGTATTTT

V gene: TRBV4-1
D gene: TRBD1
clone size: -
J gene: TRBJ1-1
CDR3 protein: CASSQALMTGWGDTEAFF
CDR3 DNA: TGCGCCAGCAGCCAAGCACTTATGACAGGGTGGGGCGACACTGAAGCTTTCTTT